This TCR beta chain was profiled in a study of cytomegalovirus exposure and HLA in healthy donors. V gave up 2 bases and J gave up 6 bases; unmatched junction bases: 8. Germline-derived CDR1 and CDR2 are SGHRS and YFSETQ. CDR3 length equals 14 residues. The study ran its PCR with 60 Vbeta and 13 Jbeta primers. TCRdb keeps only in-frame clones here, not all; method: immunoSEQ multiplex PCR. The sample lists approximately 85,000 clones, roughly 78% occurring once. This TCR was sampled from a man between 25 and 39 years old in good health and CMV-seronegative. The J gene is TRBJ2-7, the V gene TRBV5-1; 7 nucleotides agree with TRBD1. The sequencing input was PBMCs. CDR3 loop: CASSLPGQFSEQYF. DNA for the CDR3: TGCGCCAGCAGCTTACCGGGACAGTTTTCCGAGCAGTACTTC.